The 10 T cell receptor beta chains listed next were all sequenced from one sample in a study of blood T cell repertoires in COVID-19. Libraries were prepared by immunoSEQ multiplex PCR; TCRdb keeps only in-frame clonotypes and omits some of them. The sample shows approximately 85,000 clones, roughly 80% of them seen only once. The sample consisted of peripheral blood. Receptors originate from a woman aged 70 to 79 with active or convalescent COVID-19.

The chain recombines TRBV5-6 with TRBJ1-5; TRBD1 matches 7 bases. Germline V gene lookup returns CDR1 SGHDT and CDR2 YYEEEE. The CDR3 extends over 14 amino acids. The ends lost 4 bases at V and 9 bases at J; junction bases unmatched: 10. CDR3 sequence: CASSRDSARGPQHF. The CDR3 coding sequence is TGTGCCAGCAGCCGGGACAGCGCCAGAGGGCCCCAGCATTTT.

The chain links TRBV18 to TRBJ1-1; 8 bases agree with TRBD1. The CDR3 runs to 15 residues. V gave up 3 bases and J gave up 2 bases; unmatched junction bases: 5. Germline V gene lookup returns CDR1 KGHSH and CDR2 LQKENI. The CDR3 loop is CASSPQTGANTEAFF. CDR3 in DNA: TGTGCCAGCTCACCGCAGACAGGGGCTAACACTGAAGCTTTCTTT. Filled out from reference TRBV18 and TRBJ1-1, the complete variable domain reads NAGVMQNPRHLVRRRGQEARLRCSPMKGHSHVYWYRQLPEEGLKFMVYLQKENIIDESGMPKERFSAEFPKEGPSILRIQQVVRGDSAAYFCASSPQTGANTEAFFGQGTRLTVV.

The V gene is TRBV5-4, the J gene TRBJ1-4; 8 positions match TRBD1. J gave up 7 bases and V 0 bases, and 5 bases lay outside the gene matches. The CDR3 sequence is 15 residues long. Germline V gives CDR1 SGHNT, CDR2 YYREEE (reference sequence). The CDR3 nucleotides are TGTGCCAGCAGCTTGGACGGGACAGGTGTTGAAAAACTGTTTTTT. As protein: CASSLDGTGVEKLFF.

The chain combines TRBV7-8 with TRBJ2-7, with 9 positions matching TRBD1. Germline V gene data show CDR1 as SGHVS and CDR2 as FQNEAQ. V gave up 5 bases and J gave up 4 bases; unmatched junction bases: 12. The CDR3 spans 16 residues. This CDR3 is CASSQLAATGGYEQYF. CDR3 bases: TGTGCCAGCAGCCAGCTGGCCGCGACAGGGGGATACGAGCAGTACTTC.

J is TRBJ1-2 and V is TRBV7-8; 9 nucleotides match TRBD1. V lost 4 bases, J lost 4 bases, and 13 bases stayed unmatched. Germline V gene sequence: CDR1 SGHVS, CDR2 FQNEAQ. The CDR3 extends over 17 amino acids. CDR3 loop: CASSSRDRVRGSYGYTF. The DNA for the CDR3 is TGTGCCAGCAGCTCCCGGGACAGGGTGCGAGGTAGCTATGGCTACACCTTC.

CDR3: CASNRRDSAYEQYF. CDR3 in DNA: TGTGCCAGCAATCGAAGGGACAGCGCCTACGAGCAGTACTTC. The rearrangement uses TRBV13 and TRBJ2-7; 7 bases align to TRBD1. The germline CDR1 and CDR2 sequences are PRHDT and FYEKMQ (reference sequence). V lost 7 bases, J lost 2 bases, and 8 bases stayed unmatched. The CDR3 contains 14 residues.

The rearrangement links TRBV25-1 to TRBJ2-7, with 8 bases identical to TRBD2. Per the germline V gene, CDR1 is MGHDK and CDR2 is SYGVNS. The CDR3 runs to 13 residues. V was clipped by 10 bases and J by 7 bases; unmatched bases: 12. The DNA for the CDR3 is TGTGCCACCCGGGACACCCGGGGGGGGGAGCAGTACTTC. Translation: CATRDTRGGEQYF.

The V gene is TRBV7-9, the J gene TRBJ1-2; 12 bases are a match to TRBD1. The germline V gene has CDR1 SEHNR and CDR2 FQNEAQ (reference sequence). The CDR3 runs to 16 residues. After removal of 7 bases from V and 7 bases from J, the junction contained 13 bases not matched to a gene. CDR3 in DNA: TGTGCCAGCACCGTCGCCGGGACAGGGGGCGCGGGTGGCTACACCTTC. Translation gives CASTVAGTGGAGGYTF.

The chain recombines TRBV7-8 with TRBJ2-7, with 8 bases matching TRBD2. The ends lost 5 bases at V and 0 bases at J; junction bases unmatched: 9. The CDR3 covers 16 residues. Germline-derived CDR1 and CDR2 are SGHVS and FQNEAQ. For the CDR3, the DNA is TGTGCCAGCAGCCCGAACCTAGCGGGCCTCTCCTACGAGCAGTACTTC. Encoded protein: CASSPNLAGLSYEQYF. Full variable domain (rest looked up from reference TRBV7-8 and TRBJ2-7): GAGVSQSPRYKVAKRGQDVALRCDPISGHVSLFWYQQALGQGPEFLTYFQNEAQLDKSGLPSDRFFAERPEGSVSTLKIQRTQQEDSAVYLCASSPNLAGLSYEQYFGPGTRLTVT.

A single count supports this clone. This chain connects TRBV6-6 to TRBJ2-2; 14 positions agree with TRBD2. V shed 5 bases, J shed 1 base, and the junction held 6 bases outside the gene matches. The germline gives CDR1 MNHNY, CDR2 SVGAGI (reference sequence). This CDR3 has 18 residues. The CDR3 here is CASSPRLAGGRNTGELFF. Here the CDR3 DNA reads TGTGCCAGCAGTCCTAGACTAGCGGGGGGGAGGAACACCGGGGAGCTGTTTTTT.